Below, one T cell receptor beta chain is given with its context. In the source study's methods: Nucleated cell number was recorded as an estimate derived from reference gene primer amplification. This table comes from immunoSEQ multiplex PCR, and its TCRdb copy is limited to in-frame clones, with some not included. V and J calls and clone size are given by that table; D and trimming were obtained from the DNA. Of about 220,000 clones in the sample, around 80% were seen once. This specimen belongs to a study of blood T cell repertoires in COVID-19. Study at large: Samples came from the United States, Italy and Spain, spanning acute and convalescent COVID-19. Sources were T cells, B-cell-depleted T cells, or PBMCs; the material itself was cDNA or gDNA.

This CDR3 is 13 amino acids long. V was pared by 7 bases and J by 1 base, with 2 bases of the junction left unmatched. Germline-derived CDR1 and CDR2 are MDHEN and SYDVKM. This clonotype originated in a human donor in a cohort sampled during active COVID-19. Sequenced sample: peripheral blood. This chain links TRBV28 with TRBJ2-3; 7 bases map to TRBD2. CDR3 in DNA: TGTGCCAGCATTGGGGGGGGCACAGATACGCAGTATTTT. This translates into CASIGGGTDTQYF.